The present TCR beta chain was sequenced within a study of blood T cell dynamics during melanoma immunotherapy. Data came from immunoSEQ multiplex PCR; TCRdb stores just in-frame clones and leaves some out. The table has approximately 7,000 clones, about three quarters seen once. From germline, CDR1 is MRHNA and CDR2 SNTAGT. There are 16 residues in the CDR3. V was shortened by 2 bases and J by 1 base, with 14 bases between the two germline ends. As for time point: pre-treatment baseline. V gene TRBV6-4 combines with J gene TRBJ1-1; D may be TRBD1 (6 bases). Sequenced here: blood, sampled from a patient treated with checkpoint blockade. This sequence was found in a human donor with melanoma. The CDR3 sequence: CASSDPAGDKNTEAFF. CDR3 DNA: TGTGCCAGCAGTGACCCTGCAGGGGATAAGAACACTGAAGCTTTCTTT.